Following are 30 T cell receptor beta chains from one sample sequenced in a study of blood T cell repertoires in COVID-19. TCRdb keeps only in-frame clones here, not all; method: immunoSEQ multiplex PCR. The profile shows about 160,000 clones, more than 65% of them singletons. Sequenced sample: peripheral blood. Receptors originate from a woman at least 80 years old with active or convalescent COVID-19.

This chain links TRBV2 with TRBJ1-5; TRBD1 is a possible D gene (5 bases). The CDR3 has 14 residues. Germline CDR1 SNHLY, CDR2 FYNNEI. The V end lost 6 bases, the J end lost 4 bases, and 13 bases lay between the germline ends. This chain's CDR3 is CASSAAGGNQPQHF. The CDR3 bases are TGTGCCAGCAGCGCCGCGGGGGGAAATCAGCCCCAGCATTTT.

This clone was found a few times. The chain is built from TRBV6-4 and TRBJ2-2; 11 bases agree with TRBD2. J was trimmed by 5 bases and V by 4 bases; bases with no gene match: 0. This CDR3 has 14 amino acids. Germline V lookup: CDR1 MRHNA, CDR2 SNTAGT. CDR3 amino acids: CASSGLAGTGELFF. CDR3 bases: TGTGCCAGCAGTGGACTAGCGGGAACCGGGGAGCTGTTTTTT.

V and J are TRBV5-1 and TRBJ2-7, with 11 bases identical to TRBD2. Germline CDR1 and CDR2: SGHRS and YFSETQ. V was pared by 6 bases and J by 0 bases, with 14 bases of the junction left unmatched. The CDR3 loop spans 18 amino acids. The CDR3 region has the DNA TGCGCCAGCACCCCAGGGACTAGCGGAGTTCCCCGCTCCTACGAGCAGTACTTC. Translated, it gives CASTPGTSGVPRSYEQYF.

This clone appeared once. The chain links TRBV27 to TRBJ1-2; unclear D gene. The CDR3 spans 16 residues. V was pared by 6 bases and J by 5 bases, with 22 bases between. Germline values: CDR1 MNHEY, CDR2 SMNVEV (reference sequence). The CDR3 protein is CASSEYSGEAAYGYTF. CDR3 DNA: TGTGCCAGCAGCGAATACTCCGGGGAGGCAGCATATGGCTACACCTTC.

The chain is built from TRBV4-1 and TRBJ1-3, with unresolved D. The CDR3 has 15 residues. The germline V gene has CDR1 MGHRA and CDR2 YSYEKL. Between the trimmed V and J ends, which lost 4 bases and 0 bases, there was a span of 10 bases. CDR3 sequence reads: CASSPWTTSGNTIYF. DNA of the CDR3: TGCGCCAGCAGCCCATGGACTACCTCTGGAAACACCATATATTTT.

V is TRBV19 and J is TRBJ1-1; D is unclear. Trimming stripped 5 bases from V and 1 base from J, with 14 bases between. Germline V gives CDR1 LNHDA, CDR2 SQIVND (reference sequence). This CDR3 has 15 residues. The CDR3 coding sequence is TGTGCCAGTAGTTATATGAGGGTGCGGAACACTGAAGCTTTCTTT. It specifies CASSYMRVRNTEAFF.

The chain uses TRBV30 and TRBJ1-5; D is possibly TRBD1 (6 bases). The CDR3 is 15 residues long. V dropped 0 bases and J dropped 4 bases, with 13 bases sitting between them. The V gene's germline CDR1 is GTSNPN and CDR2 SVGIG (reference sequence). The CDR3 is CAWSVWGGVNQPQHF. As DNA, the CDR3 is TGTGCCTGGAGTGTATGGGGGGGCGTGAATCAGCCCCAGCATTTT.

The chain is built from TRBV28 and TRBJ1-2; D might be TRBD1 (5 bases). This CDR3 spans 13 amino acids. Trimming pared 5 bases from V and 4 bases from J, leaving 11 bases between. Per the germline V gene, CDR1 is MDHEN and CDR2 is SYDVKM. The CDR3 loop reads CASSQRGGYGYTF. The CDR3 region has the DNA TGTGCCAGCAGTCAAAGGGGAGGCTATGGCTACACCTTC.

V and J are TRBV6-6 and TRBJ2-3; 7 nucleotides line up with TRBD1. This CDR3 is 13 amino acids long. CDR1 and CDR2 (germline): MNHNY, SVGAGI (reference sequence). The V and J ends lost 8 bases and 2 bases, in that order; junction bases with no gene match: 4. For the CDR3, the DNA is TGTGCCAGCGGGGACAGCTACACAGATACGCAGTATTTT. Translating it yields CASGDSYTDTQYF.

This sequence joins TRBV21-1 and TRBJ1-5. TRBV21-1 is labeled a pseudogene. The CDR3 loop spans 16 amino acids. The CDR3 region has the DNA TGTGCCAGCAGCAAAGGGCCAGACTATAGCAATCAGCCCCAGCATTTT. Translated, it gives CASSKGPDYSNQPQHF.

CDR3 residues: CATSDLWQGGYTF. The CDR3 DNA reads as TGTGCCACCAGTGATTTGTGGCAGGGTGGCTACACCTTC. The chain employs TRBV24-1 and TRBJ1-2; D perhaps matches TRBD1 (5 bases). From germline, CDR1 is KGHDR and CDR2 SFDVKD. The V end lost 0 bases, the J end lost 7 bases, and 8 bases lay between the germline ends. This CDR3 comprises 13 residues.

The chain joins TRBV15 to TRBJ2-2; D is possibly TRBD1 (6 bases). Between the trimmed V and J ends, which lost 0 bases and 5 bases, there was a span of 16 bases. This CDR3 is built from 17 residues. Germline V gene sequence: CDR1 LNHNV, CDR2 YYDKDF (reference sequence). In nucleotides, the CDR3 is TGTGCCACCAGCAGAGATCTTTTGGGGGCTGGTACCGGGGAGCTGTTTTTT. Translated: CATSRDLLGAGTGELFF.

The chain joins TRBV2 to TRBJ1-6, with 8 bases identical to TRBD1. V was pared by 5 bases and J by 10 bases, with 16 bases of the junction left unmatched. Germline CDR1 is SNHLY and CDR2 is FYNNEI. This CDR3 spans 17 amino acids. The CDR3 DNA follows: TGTGCCAGCAGTATACGGCCAGGGGGCCGCTCCGGATCACCCCTCCACTTT. Residues: CASSIRPGGRSGSPLHF.

The chain links TRBV28 to TRBJ2-1; 9 nucleotides agree with TRBD1. Trimming cost V 7 bases and J 6 bases; bases outside gene matches: 10. From germline, CDR1 is MDHEN and CDR2 SYDVKM. This CDR3 has 15 amino acids. In DNA form, the CDR3 reads TGTGCCAGCACCGAAGGGGGACAGGGAGGCAATGAGCAGTTCTTC. Protein product: CASTEGGQGGNEQFF.

This chain joins TRBV5-6 and TRBJ2-5; 7 bases align to TRBD1. This CDR3 region has 14 residues. The germline gives CDR1 SGHDT, CDR2 YYEEEE. After removal of 3 bases from V and 2 bases from J, the junction contained 4 bases not matched to a gene. CDR3 nucleotides: TGTGCCAGCAGCTCCCGGGACAGACAAGAGACCCAGTACTTC. This translates into CASSSRDRQETQYF.

V usage is TRBV12-3 or TRBV12-4 and J usage is TRBJ1-4, with TRBD1 as a possible D gene (5 bases). The V end lost 7 bases, the J end lost 8 bases, and 14 bases lay between the germline ends. The CDR3 has 13 amino acids. CDR3 in DNA: TGTGCCAGCACCGGTAGGGGAGGCGAAAAACTGTTTTTT. Residues: CASTGRGGEKLFF.

V and J are TRBV2 and TRBJ2-7, with TRBD2 identical over 7 bases. Germline-derived CDR1 and CDR2 are SNHLY and FYNNEI. The junction had 3 bases not matched to a gene; V was cut back by 1 base and J by 0 bases. This CDR3 region has 15 residues. The CDR3 DNA reads TGTGCCAGCAGTGAAGGCGGGAGCCGCTCCTACGAGCAGTACTTC. Translating gives CASSEGGSRSYEQYF. The variable domain in full, completed from reference TRBV2 and TRBJ2-7, reads EPEVTQTPSHQVTQMGQEVILRCVPISNHLYFYWYRQILGQKVEFLVSFYNNEISEKSEIFDDQFSVERPDGSNFTLKIRSTKLEDSAMYFCASSEGGSRSYEQYFGPGTRLTVT.

The rearrangement joins TRBV3-1 (or the pseudogene TRBV3-2) to TRBJ2-1, with D possibly TRBD2 on 5 matching bases. Germline values: CDR1 LGHDT, CDR2 YNNKEL (reference sequence). Trimming took off 6 bases at V and 5 bases at J, with 17 bases between the two ends. The CDR3 runs 15 residues. The CDR3 nucleotides are TGTGCCAGCAGAGACACCGGGGAGAACCACAATGAGCAGTTCTTC. It encodes CASRDTGENHNEQFF.

V usage is TRBV2 and J usage is TRBJ1-1, with a tentative D call TRBD1 (5 bases). This CDR3 has 14 amino acids. V lost 6 bases and J lost 7, with 18 bases in between. Germline CDR1 reads SNHLY; CDR2 reads FYNNEI. CDR3 in amino acids: CASSARGFEVEAFF. The CDR3 nucleotides are TGTGCCAGCAGCGCACGGGGGTTCGAAGTTGAAGCTTTCTTT.

The rearrangement links TRBV5-1 to TRBJ1-1, with 10 bases that match TRBD1. Trimming took 0 bases from V and 5 from J; bases not matched to a gene: 4. The CDR3 contains 15 residues. In germline, CDR1 is SGHRS, CDR2 YFSETQ. The CDR3 spells CASSLGDRGGTEAFF. CDR3 sequence (DNA): TGCGCCAGCAGCTTGGGGGACAGGGGAGGAACTGAAGCTTTCTTT.

The table lists this clone with a count of one. This chain connects TRBV5-4 to TRBJ2-5, with a possible D match to TRBD1 (6 bases). This CDR3 contains 14 residues. The ends were cut back, 3 bases at V and 3 bases at J, with 12 bases in the middle. Germline V CDR1 and CDR2: SGHNT, YYREEE (reference sequence). The CDR3 reads CASSSIRGEETQYF. Written as DNA, the CDR3 is TGTGCCAGCAGCTCCATCAGGGGCGAAGAGACCCAGTACTTC.

The rearrangement uses TRBV6-5 and TRBJ1-1; D is perhaps TRBD1 (6 bases). Trimming shortened V by 8 bases and J by 8 bases, and 12 bases separated the two germline ends. CDR3 length: 11 residues. Per the germline V gene, CDR1 is MNHEY and CDR2 is SVGAGI. The CDR3 DNA reads TGTGCCAGCGGGTTAACAGGGGAAGCTTTCTTT. This translates into CASGLTGEAFF.

The genes are TRBV18 and TRBJ2-3, with 12 bases identical to TRBD2. The CDR3 spans 16 residues. The V segment lost 3 bases and the J segment 3 bases; nucleotides outside the gene matches: 4. Germline V lookup: CDR1 KGHSH, CDR2 LQKENI. CDR3 sequence reads: CASSPRLAGETDTQYF. CDR3 coding DNA: TGTGCCAGCTCACCTCGACTAGCGGGAGAGACAGATACGCAGTATTTT.

The chain uses TRBV9 and TRBJ1-3; the D is unclear. The germline V and J ends were trimmed by 0 bases and 3 bases, with 7 bases remaining between them. This CDR3 has 14 amino acids. Germline assignment: CDR1 SGDLS and CDR2 YYNGEE. The CDR3 bases are TGTGCCAGCAGCGTAGCGCCAGTTGGAAACACCATATATTTT. Residues: CASSVAPVGNTIYF.

This rearrangement joins TRBV18 to TRBJ1-5; D call uncertain. The germline V and J ends were trimmed by 6 bases and 2 bases, with 8 bases remaining between them. Germline-derived CDR1 and CDR2 are KGHSH and LQKENI. The length of the CDR3 is 13 residues. CDR3 DNA sequence: TGTGCCAGCTCCAACGGAGGCAATCAGCCCCAGCATTTT. Translating gives CASSNGGNQPQHF.

This clone was counted a single time. The chain employs TRBV18 and TRBJ2-7; 9 bases map to TRBD2. V lost 0 bases and J lost 5; bases outside the gene matches: 8. Germline CDR1 reads KGHSH; CDR2 reads LQKENI. CDR3 length: 16 amino acids. The CDR3 DNA reads TGTGCCAGCTCACCACCGAGGCCTAGCGGGAAAGACGAGCAGTACTTC. This encodes CASSPPRPSGKDEQYF.

The chain joins TRBV11-3 to TRBJ1-1; no firm D call. Germline V CDR1 and CDR2: SGHNT, YENEEA. Trimming cost V 5 bases and J 3 bases, with 10 bases left between them. The CDR3 is made up of 13 amino acids. Written as DNA, the CDR3 is TGTGCCAGCAGCCCGAGGTGGGACACTGAAGCTTTCTTT. As protein: CASSPRWDTEAFF. The full variable domain, with the rest looked up from reference TRBV11-3 and TRBJ1-1, is EAGVVQSPRYKIIEKKQPVAFWCNPISGHNTLYWYLQNLGQGPELLIRYENEEAVDDSQLPKDRFSAERLKGVDSTLKIQPAELGDSAVYLCASSPRWDTEAFFGQGTRLTVV.

The chain has TRBV19 and TRBJ2-1, with 8 bases lining up with TRBD1. Germline V gene sequence: CDR1 LNHDA, CDR2 SQIVND (reference sequence). The CDR3 is made up of 15 amino acids. V lost 2 bases, J lost 5 bases, and 5 bases stayed unmatched. This chain's CDR3 is CASSIRGQANNEQFF. The CDR3 nucleotides read TGTGCCAGTAGTATACGGGGACAGGCGAACAATGAGCAGTTCTTC.

The chain combines TRBV11-2 with TRBJ1-1; 8 bases line up with TRBD1. Unmatched junction bases numbered 9, after V lost 0 bases and J lost 3 bases. The germline gives CDR1 SGHAT, CDR2 FQNNGV. The CDR3 runs 17 residues. The CDR3 coding sequence is TGTGCCAGCAGCTTAGAAGGCTCCACAGGGGGGTACACTGAAGCTTTCTTT. This gives the protein CASSLEGSTGGYTEAFF.

CDR3 loop: CASSLVFPGTQYF. Here the CDR3 DNA reads TGTGCCAGCAGCTTAGTTTTCCCGGGGACCCAGTACTTC. V is TRBV7-9 and J is TRBJ2-5; no clear D gene. The germline V and J ends were trimmed by 1 base and 7 bases, with 10 bases remaining between them. CDR1 and CDR2 from the germline V gene are SEHNR and FQNEAQ (reference sequence). The CDR3 has 13 residues.